A selection of T cell receptor beta chains follows, all from one sample in a study of shared clonotypes between healthy human individuals. Produced via immunoSEQ multiplex PCR; TCRdb's table is partial and in-frame only. The table includes approximately 980,000 clones, 76% detected once. The sample comprised memory CD4+ T cells sorted from blood. These receptors all come from a man between 18 and 35 years old in good health. CDR3s include the opening cysteine and the closing phenylalanine or tryptophan. A D gene is named only where the DNA matches it firmly. Some rows have no size entry. The others give once, few or many, or a class for an expanded clone.

TRBJ2-7	15	TRBV18	TRBD1	few	TGTGCCAGCTCACCGCCGGGACAGGGTACACCCGAGCAGTACTTC	CASSPPGQGTPEQYF
TRBJ1-2	12	TRBV2	-	-	TGTGCCAGTACGACCCCGGGCCCGGGCTACACCTTC	CASTTPGPGYTF
TRBJ2-1	15	TRBV6-6	-	-	TGTGCCAGCAGTGCCGGGACGCCGCCCGCGCACGAGCAGTTCTTC	CASSAGTPPAHEQFF
TRBJ2-7	16	TRBV5-1	TRBD2	once	TGCGCCAGCAGCTTGGGTTCAAGCGGGAGCTCCTACGAGCAGTACTTC	CASSLGSSGSSYEQYF
TRBJ2-3	17	TRBV5-1	TRBD2	-	TGCGCCAGCAGCTTTTCTGGACTAGCGGGTTTAGCAGATACGCAGTATTTT	CASSFSGLAGLADTQYF
TRBJ2-3	15	TRBV7-2	-	-	TGTGCCAGCAGCTATAGATCGGGGGGCACAGATACGCAGTATTTT	CASSYRSGGTDTQYF
TRBJ2-3	14	TRBV29-1	TRBD1	few	TGCAGCGTTGTAGAGGGGGCAGTCACAGATACGCAGTATTTT	CSVVEGAVTDTQYF
TRBJ2-7	16	TRBV28	-	-	TGTGCCACGAAAGGGGGAGTTGTCGGGACGATTTACGAGCAGTACTTC	CATKGGVVGTIYEQYF
TRBJ1-2	16	TRBV25-1	-	few	TGTGCCAGCAGTGCCACTGGACGGATAAGTGACTATGGCTACACCTTC	CASSATGRISDYGYTF
TRBJ2-7	14	TRBV5-4	-	once	TGTGCCAGCAGCCCCACCGGCAGGGCGGTGGAGCAGTACTTC	CASSPTGRAVEQYF
TRBJ1-2	12	TRBV29-1	-	-	TGCAGCGCCGGCCGGGGAGGGTATGGCTACACCTTC	CSAGRGGYGYTF
TRBJ1-1	14	TRBV19	TRBD1	-	TGTGCCAGTAGTGACGCAGGGGGCGGCACTGAAGCTTTCTTT	CASSDAGGGTEAFF
TRBJ1-2	14	TRBV11-1	-	-	TGTGCCAGCAGCTTAGGGACCACAAATTGGGGCTACACCTTC	CASSLGTTNWGYTF
TRBJ2-4	13	TRBV6-1	TRBD1	-	TGTGCCAGCAGTGAAAACACAGGGGGTACCATGTACTTC	CASSENTGGTMYF
TRBJ1-1	12	TRBV11-3	-	-	TGTGCCAGCAGCTTACGGGGCGGTGAAGCTTTCTTT	CASSLRGGEAFF
TRBJ1-4	13	TRBV7-2	-	few	TGTGCCAGCAGCTGGGGGACTAATGAAAAACTGTTTTTT	CASSWGTNEKLFF
TRBJ2-1	14	TRBV7-6	-	-	TGTGCCAGCAGCTACACCACAGGGTTTAATGAGCAGTTCTTC	CASSYTTGFNEQFF
TRBJ2-2	15	TRBV4-3	TRBD2	-	TGCGCCAGCAGCCAAGAGAGCGGGAGTGTCGGGGAGCTGTTTTTT	CASSQESGSVGELFF
TRBJ2-2	13	TRBV6-6	-	-	TGTGCCAGCAGTTATAGGTCGGACGCGGAGCTGTTTTTT	CASSYRSDAELFF
TRBJ2-3	15	TRBV28	TRBD2	-	TGTGCCAGCAGTATCAGCGGGGGGAGGTCAGATACGCAGTATTTT	CASSISGGRSDTQYF
TRBJ2-5	13	TRBV6-5	-	few	TGTGCCAGCAGTTACAGGGGACGGGAGACCCAGTACTTC	CASSYRGRETQYF
TRBJ2-3	15	TRBV10-2	-	-	TGCGCCACCCAGAGGGAGGGGGCCTACACAGATACGCAGTATTTT	CATQREGAYTDTQYF
TRBJ1-2	20	TRBV18	TRBD1	-	TGTGCCAGCTCACCACTGTCCCCCGGGACAGGGATGGGGCAATGGTATGGCTACACCTTC	CASSPLSPGTGMGQWYGYTF
TRBJ2-1	13	TRBV19	-	-	TGTGCCAGTAGTACGGAACAGGGAATTGAGCAGTTCTTC	CASSTEQGIEQFF
TRBJ1-6	15	TRBV10-3	TRBD1	few	TGTGCCATCAGTGACTTTTGGACAGGGAATTCACCCCTCCACTTT	CAISDFWTGNSPLHF
TRBJ1-2	14	TRBV19	-	-	TGTGCCAGTAGTCCACCGACAGAAAACTATGGCTACACCTTC	CASSPPTENYGYTF
TRBJ2-3	13	TRBV7-2	-	-	TGTGCCAGCAGCCCACTGCGCACAGATACGCAGTATTTT	CASSPLRTDTQYF
TRBJ1-1	15	TRBV2	TRBD1	-	TGTGCCAGCAGTGGGGGACAGGGGGCGAGGTCTGAAGCTTTCTTT	CASSGGQGARSEAFF
TRBJ1-1	15	TRBV2	TRBD1	-	TGTGCCAGCAGTGCAAGTCGGACAGGGGGAACTGAAGCTTTCTTT	CASSASRTGGTEAFF
TRBJ1-6	13	TRBV11-2	-	-	TGTGCCAGCAGCCCTATAGGGGTATCACCCCTCCACTTT	CASSPIGVSPLHF
TRBJ1-3	14	TRBV10-2	-	-	TGCGCCAGCAGTGAGGGAGGGTTTGGAAACACCATATATTTT	CASSEGGFGNTIYF
TRBJ1-3	17	TRBV18	TRBD1	-	TGTGCCAGCTCACCATTGGAGACAGGGCGCAGTGGAAACACCATATATTTT	CASSPLETGRSGNTIYF
TRBJ1-1	13	TRBV6-5	-	-	TGTGCCAGCAGTTACTCGATATTGGGTGAAGCTTTCTTT	CASSYSILGEAFF
TRBJ2-3	16	TRBV21-1	-	-	TGTGCCAGCAGCACGCCCTTAGCGGAGATCACAGATACGCAGTATTTT	CASSTPLAEITDTQYF
TRBJ2-3	14	TRBV4-1	-	-	TGCGCCAGCAGCCAAGGAGGTTTTACAGATACGCAGTATTTT	CASSQGGFTDTQYF
TRBJ1-1	19	TRBV6-1	-	-	TGTGCCAGCAGTGCGATCGCGTTTAGAGGGGCGAGGGTGAACACTGAAGCTTTCTTT	CASSAIAFRGARVNTEAFF
TRBJ2-7	16	TRBV2	-	-	TGTGCCAGTTTAAAAGAGCAGGTAAAGACCCTCGACGAGCAGTACTTC	CASLKEQVKTLDEQYF
TRBJ1-2	11	TRBV7-2	TRBD1	-	TGTGCCAGCAGCTTGACGACAGGGTATACCTTC	CASSLTTGYTF
TRBJ2-1	19	TRBV28	TRBD2	-	TGTGCCAGCACCACCGGGACAGGCTTTAGCGGGGGGGCTATCCATGAGCAGTTCTTC	CASTTGTGFSGGAIHEQFF
TRBJ2-1	14	TRBV7-9	-	-	TGTGCCAGCAGCTTAGCCGGGGTATACAATGAGCAGTTCTTC	CASSLAGVYNEQFF